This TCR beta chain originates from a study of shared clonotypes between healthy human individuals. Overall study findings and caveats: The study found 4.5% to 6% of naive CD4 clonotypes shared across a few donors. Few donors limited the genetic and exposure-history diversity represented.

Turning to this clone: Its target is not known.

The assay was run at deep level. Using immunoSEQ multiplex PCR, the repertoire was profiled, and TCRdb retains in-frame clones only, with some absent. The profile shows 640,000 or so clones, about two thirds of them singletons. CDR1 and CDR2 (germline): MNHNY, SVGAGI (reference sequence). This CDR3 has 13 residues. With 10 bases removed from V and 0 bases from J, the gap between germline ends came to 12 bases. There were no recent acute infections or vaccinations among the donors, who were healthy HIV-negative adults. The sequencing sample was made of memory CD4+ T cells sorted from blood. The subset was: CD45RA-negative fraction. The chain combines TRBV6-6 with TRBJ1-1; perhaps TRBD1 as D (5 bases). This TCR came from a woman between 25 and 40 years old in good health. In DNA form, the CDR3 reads TGTGCCACCCTGGGGGGGGTGAACACTGAAGCTTTCTTT. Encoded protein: CATLGGVNTEAFF.